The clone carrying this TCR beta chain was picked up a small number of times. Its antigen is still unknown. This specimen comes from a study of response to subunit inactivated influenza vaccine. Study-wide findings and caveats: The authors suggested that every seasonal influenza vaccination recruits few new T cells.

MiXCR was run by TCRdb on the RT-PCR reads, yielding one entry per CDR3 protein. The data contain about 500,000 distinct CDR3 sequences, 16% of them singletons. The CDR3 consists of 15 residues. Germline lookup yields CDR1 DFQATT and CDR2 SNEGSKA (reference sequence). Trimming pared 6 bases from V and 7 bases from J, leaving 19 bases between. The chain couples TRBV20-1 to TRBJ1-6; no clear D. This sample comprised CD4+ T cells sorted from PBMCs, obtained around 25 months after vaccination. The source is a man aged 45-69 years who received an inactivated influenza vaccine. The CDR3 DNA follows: TGCAGTGCCCCAATGAGGCCCCCGGGGAATTCACCCCTCCACTTT. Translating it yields CSAPMRPPGNSPLHF.